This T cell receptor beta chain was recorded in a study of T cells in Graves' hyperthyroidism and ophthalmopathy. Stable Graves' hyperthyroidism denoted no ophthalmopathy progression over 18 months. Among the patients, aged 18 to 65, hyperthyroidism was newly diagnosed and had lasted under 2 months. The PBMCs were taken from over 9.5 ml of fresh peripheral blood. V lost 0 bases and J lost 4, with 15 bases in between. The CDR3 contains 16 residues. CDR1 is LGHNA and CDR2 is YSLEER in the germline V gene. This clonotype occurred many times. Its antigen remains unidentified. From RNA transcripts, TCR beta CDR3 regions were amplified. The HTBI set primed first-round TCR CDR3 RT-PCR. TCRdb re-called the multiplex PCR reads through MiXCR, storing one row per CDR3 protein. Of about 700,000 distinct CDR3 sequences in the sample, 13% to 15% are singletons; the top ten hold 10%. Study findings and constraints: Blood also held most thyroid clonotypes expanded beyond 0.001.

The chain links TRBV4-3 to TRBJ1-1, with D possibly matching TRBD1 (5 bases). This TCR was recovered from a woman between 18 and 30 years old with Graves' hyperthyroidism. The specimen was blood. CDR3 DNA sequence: TGCGCCAGCAGCCAAGATCTGGGCAGGGTAGGCACTGAAGCTTTCTTT. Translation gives CASSQDLGRVGTEAFF.